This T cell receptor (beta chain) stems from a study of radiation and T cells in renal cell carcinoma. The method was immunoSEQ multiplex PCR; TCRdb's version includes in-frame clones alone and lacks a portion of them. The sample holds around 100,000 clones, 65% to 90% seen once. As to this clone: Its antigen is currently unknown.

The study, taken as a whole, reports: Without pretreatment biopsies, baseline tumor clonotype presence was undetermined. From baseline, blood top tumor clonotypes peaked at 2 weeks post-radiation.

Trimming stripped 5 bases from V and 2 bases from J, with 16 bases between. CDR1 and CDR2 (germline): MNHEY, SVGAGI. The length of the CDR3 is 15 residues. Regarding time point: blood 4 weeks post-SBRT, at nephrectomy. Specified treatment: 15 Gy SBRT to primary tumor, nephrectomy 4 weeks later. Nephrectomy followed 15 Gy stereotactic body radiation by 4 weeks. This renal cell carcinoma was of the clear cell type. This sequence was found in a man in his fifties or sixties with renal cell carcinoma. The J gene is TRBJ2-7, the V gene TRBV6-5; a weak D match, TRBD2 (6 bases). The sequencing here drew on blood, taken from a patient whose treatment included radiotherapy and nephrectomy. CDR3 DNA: TGTGCCAGCAGTGCCGGGGGAACCTCGACCTACGAGCAGTACTTC. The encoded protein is CASSAGGTSTYEQYF.